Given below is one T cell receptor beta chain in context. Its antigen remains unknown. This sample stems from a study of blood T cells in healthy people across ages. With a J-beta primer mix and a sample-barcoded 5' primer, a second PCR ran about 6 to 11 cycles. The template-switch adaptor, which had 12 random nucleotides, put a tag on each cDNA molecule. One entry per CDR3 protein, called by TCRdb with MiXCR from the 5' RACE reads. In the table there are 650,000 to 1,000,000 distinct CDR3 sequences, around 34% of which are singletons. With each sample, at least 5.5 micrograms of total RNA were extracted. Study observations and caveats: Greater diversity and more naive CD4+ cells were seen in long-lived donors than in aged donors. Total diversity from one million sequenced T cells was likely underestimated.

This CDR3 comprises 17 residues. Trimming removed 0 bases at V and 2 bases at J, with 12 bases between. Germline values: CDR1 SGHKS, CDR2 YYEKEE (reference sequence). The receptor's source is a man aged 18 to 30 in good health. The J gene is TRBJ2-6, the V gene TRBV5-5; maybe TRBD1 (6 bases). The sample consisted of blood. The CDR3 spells CASSLAAGAAGANVLTF. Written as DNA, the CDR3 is TGTGCCAGCAGCTTGGCCGCAGGGGCAGCTGGGGCCAACGTCCTGACTTTC.